This is a list of T cell receptor beta chains from one sample in a study of blood T cell repertoires in COVID-19. Here immunoSEQ multiplex PCR was the method, and the copy in TCRdb shows in-frame clones only, minus some. The sample lists fewer than 150,000 clones, 85% occurring once. The source material was peripheral blood. These receptor sequences come from a human donor in a cohort sampled during active COVID-19. Each CDR3 is given with its conserved first and last residue. A D gene is named only where the DNA matches it firmly. The size entry is marked missing in some rows and otherwise reads once, few, many or a size class.

TRBV5-1	NA	TRBJ2-5	NA	TGCGCCAGCAGCTTGGCTGACAGACAAGAGACCCAGTACTTC	CASSLADRQETQYF
TRBV6-5	NA	TRBJ2-3	NA	TGTGCCACCTCCGCCCCGAGCGGGCGAGGAGATACGCAGTATTTT	CATSAPSGRGDTQYF
TRBV5-1	NA	TRBJ2-3	NA	TGCGCCAGCAGCCCGACTCCGACCCTGACAGATACGCAGTATTTT	CASSPTPTLTDTQYF
TRBV3-1/TRBV3-2	TRBD1	TRBJ2-3	NA	TGTGCCAGCAGCCTACAGGGGAATACGCAGTATTTT	CASSLQGNTQYF
TRBV10-1	TRBD1	TRBJ2-3	once	TGCGCCAGCAGTGATAGGGACAGGGCATCGGATACGCAGTATTTT	CASSDRDRASDTQYF
TRBV14	TRBD2	TRBJ2-1	NA	TGTGCCAGCAGCCAACTAGGGACTAGCGAGTACAATGAGCAGTTCTTC	CASSQLGTSEYNEQFF
TRBV7-2	NA	TRBJ2-3	NA	TGTGCCAGCAGCTTAGGACTAGCCGGGGGCGATACGCAGTATTTT	CASSLGLAGGDTQYF
TRBV11-2	TRBD1	TRBJ1-2	NA	TGTGCCAGCAGCCTAAGGGGGACAGGGAATCCCTATGGCTACACCTTC	CASSLRGTGNPYGYTF
TRBV6-6	TRBD1	TRBJ1-1	once	TGTGCCAGCAGTAACCGGGACAGGGGGCTAGATTCTGAAGCTTTCTTT	CASSNRDRGLDSEAFF
TRBV5-8	TRBD1	TRBJ1-1	NA	TGTGCCAGCAGCTTTACAGGGGGCACTGAAGCTTTCTTT	CASSFTGGTEAFF
TRBV6-5	NA	TRBJ1-2	NA	TGTGCCAGCACGGGACAAGAGGACTATGGCTACACCTTC	CASTGQEDYGYTF
TRBV11-2	TRBD1	TRBJ2-7	once	TGTGCCAGCTGCATTGGGACAGGGGGCTACGAGCAGTACTTC	CASCIGTGGYEQYF
TRBV9	NA	TRBJ1-2	NA	TGTGCCAGCAGCGTATTCAGCGAACCCGAGGGCTATGGCTACACCTTC	CASSVFSEPEGYGYTF
TRBV11-2	TRBD1	TRBJ2-7	once	TGTGCCAGCAGCTCATCGGACAGGGGGCGCGGCGAGCAGTACTTC	CASSSSDRGRGEQYF
TRBV11-2	TRBD2	TRBJ2-1	NA	TGTGCCAGCAGCTCGGGACTAGCGGGGAACAATGAGCAGTTCTTC	CASSSGLAGNNEQFF
TRBV3-1/TRBV3-2	TRBD1	TRBJ2-5	once	TGTGCCAGCAGAGGGACAGAGGTAGAGACCCAGTACTTC	CASRGTEVETQYF
TRBV19	NA	TRBJ2-7	NA	TGTGCCAGTAGTATCGTGGAGGGTTCCTACGAGCAGTACTTC	CASSIVEGSYEQYF
TRBV3-1/TRBV3-2	NA	TRBJ2-3	NA	TGTGCCAGCAGCCAAGCCTCCCCGGGGACAGATACGCAGTATTTT	CASSQASPGTDTQYF
TRBV30	NA	TRBJ2-6	NA	TGTGCCTGGAGGTCAGGGAGGTCCGGGGCCAACGTCCTGACTTTC	CAWRSGRSGANVLTF
TRBV5-1	NA	TRBJ2-3	NA	TGCGCCAGCAGCTACCGGGACAACACAGATACGCAGTATTTT	CASSYRDNTDTQYF
TRBV6-5	NA	TRBJ1-2	NA	TGTGCCAGCAGTCGCGGGACGGTCGATTCTGGCTACACCTTC	CASSRGTVDSGYTF
TRBV5-4	NA	TRBJ2-3	NA	TGTGCCAGCAGACGGTGGGGTTCGAGGGGGGGCCCAGATACGCAGTATTTT	CASRRWGSRGGPDTQYF
TRBV12-3/TRBV12-4	TRBD1	TRBJ1-5	NA	TGTGCCACTACACAGGGGGCGTATCAGCCCCAGCATTTT	CATTQGAYQPQHF
TRBV5-1	NA	TRBJ2-3	once	TGCGCCAGCAGACCTCAGGGGCCACCTAGCACAGATACGCAGTATTTT	CASRPQGPPSTDTQYF
TRBV11-3	NA	TRBJ2-7	NA	TGTGCCAGCAGCTTATCAGGGGGGTACGAGCAGTACTTC	CASSLSGGYEQYF
TRBV7-6	NA	TRBJ1-1	once	TGTGCCAGCAAACCGGGACACCAGAACACTGAAGCTTTCTTT	CASKPGHQNTEAFF
TRBV7-3	TRBD2	TRBJ2-1	NA	TGTGCCAGCAGCTTACATGCGGGGGGGTTAAATGAGCAGTTCTTC	CASSLHAGGLNEQFF
TRBV19	TRBD1	TRBJ1-3	few	TGTGCCAGTAGTCGACTACCGGGACAGGGACTTCTGGGGGACGGAAACACCATATATTTT	CASSRLPGQGLLGDGNTIYF
TRBV2	NA	TRBJ2-1	NA	TGTGCCAGCAGTGAACCTTACAATGAGCAGTTCTTC	CASSEPYNEQFF
TRBV12-3/TRBV12-4	TRBD1	TRBJ2-7	NA	TGTGCCAGCAGGCGGACAGGGCCGGGAGAGCAGTACTTC	CASRRTGPGEQYF
TRBV29-1	NA	TRBJ1-2	NA	TGCAGCGTGCGGTTAGGACAGAACTATGGCTACACCTTC	CSVRLGQNYGYTF
TRBV9	NA	TRBJ2-1	NA	TGTGCCAGCAGCGTCGGGGGGCCAAAAAGTGAGCAGTTCTTC	CASSVGGPKSEQFF
TRBV28	NA	TRBJ1-1	NA	TGTGCCAGCAGTTTTCCAGACAGGATACAGACTGAAGCTTTCTTT	CASSFPDRIQTEAFF
TRBV24-1	NA	TRBJ1-5	NA	TGTGCCACTTGTTCAGGGGTTACTCAGCCCCAGCATTTT	CATCSGVTQPQHF
TRBV11-2	TRBD2	TRBJ2-1	NA	TGTGCCAGCAGCCCGAGCGGGGGGCACCCAAATCATGAGCAGTTCTTC	CASSPSGGHPNHEQFF
TRBV6-6	TRBD1	TRBJ1-2	NA	TGTGCCAGCAGAAGACAGGGGGGCTATGGCTACACCTTC	CASRRQGGYGYTF
TRBV6-5	NA	TRBJ1-3	NA	TGTGCCAGCAGGCGCCGCGGATTCTCTGGAAACACCATATATTTT	CASRRRGFSGNTIYF
TRBV12-5	TRBD2	TRBJ2-3	NA	TGTGCTAGTGGTACCAGACCGGGACTAGCGGGGGGGGGCACAGATACGCAGTATTTT	CASGTRPGLAGGGTDTQYF
TRBV6-2/TRBV6-3	NA	TRBJ2-3	NA	TGTGCCAGCAGCTCAGGGAACTACCCAGATACGCAGTATTTT	CASSSGNYPDTQYF
TRBV28	NA	TRBJ1-6	NA	TGTGCCAGCAACCTTAGGGGGTTTAATTCACCCCTCCACTTT	CASNLRGFNSPLHF
TRBV6-5	NA	TRBJ1-1	NA	TGTGCCAGCAGTCTGACAGGTTCGAACACTGAAGCTTTCTTT	CASSLTGSNTEAFF
TRBV14	TRBD2	TRBJ2-1	few	TGTGCCAGCAGCCCGCTAGCGGGGGGACGCAATGAGCAGTTCTTC	CASSPLAGGRNEQFF
TRBV9	TRBD2	TRBJ2-1	NA	TGTGCCAGCAGCGCGAGCGGGACGTCCTACAATGAGCAGTTCTTC	CASSASGTSYNEQFF
TRBV28	TRBD1	TRBJ1-5	once	TGTGCCAGCAGTTTTCGGACAGGAGGGCAGCCCCAGCATTTT	CASSFRTGGQPQHF
TRBV10-3	TRBD1	TRBJ2-1	once	TGTGCCATCAGTCCAGGGGGACAGGGATACAATGAGCAGTTCTTC	CAISPGGQGYNEQFF
TRBV10-3	NA	TRBJ2-3	NA	TGTGCCATCGGACAAACAGATACGCAGTATTTT	CAIGQTDTQYF
TRBV6-1	NA	TRBJ1-5	NA	TGTGCCAGCAGTGAATGGGGTGGGGGGCAGCCCCAGCATTTT	CASSEWGGGQPQHF
TRBV3-1/TRBV3-2	TRBD1	TRBJ1-5	once	TGTGCCAGCAGCCAAGCCTCCCAGGGGGGCCAGCCCCAGCATTTT	CASSQASQGGQPQHF
TRBV5-6	TRBD1	TRBJ1-1	few	TGTGCCAGCAGCACCCCGGGACAGCTTTTAGCTTTCTTT	CASSTPGQLLAFF
TRBV7-2	TRBD2	TRBJ2-3	NA	TGTGCCAGCACCCTTAGCGGGGGGCTTCCGCGGGATACGCAGTATTTT	CASTLSGGLPRDTQYF
TRBV19	NA	TRBJ1-1	NA	TGTGCCAGTAGTCTTTTCATCGGGGGTAGGAATGAAGCTTTCTTT	CASSLFIGGRNEAFF
TRBV7-9	NA	TRBJ2-2	NA	TGTGCCAGCAGCTGGGGCGGGAACACCGGGGAGCTGTTTTTT	CASSWGGNTGELFF
TRBV6-2/TRBV6-3	TRBD2	TRBJ2-1	few	TGTGCCAGCAGTTACCAAACTAGCGGGAGGTACAATGAGCAGTTCTTC	CASSYQTSGRYNEQFF
TRBV7-9	TRBD2	TRBJ2-7	NA	TGTGCCAGCAGCCCCCTCGCTAGCGGGGATACCTACGAGCAGTACTTC	CASSPLASGDTYEQYF